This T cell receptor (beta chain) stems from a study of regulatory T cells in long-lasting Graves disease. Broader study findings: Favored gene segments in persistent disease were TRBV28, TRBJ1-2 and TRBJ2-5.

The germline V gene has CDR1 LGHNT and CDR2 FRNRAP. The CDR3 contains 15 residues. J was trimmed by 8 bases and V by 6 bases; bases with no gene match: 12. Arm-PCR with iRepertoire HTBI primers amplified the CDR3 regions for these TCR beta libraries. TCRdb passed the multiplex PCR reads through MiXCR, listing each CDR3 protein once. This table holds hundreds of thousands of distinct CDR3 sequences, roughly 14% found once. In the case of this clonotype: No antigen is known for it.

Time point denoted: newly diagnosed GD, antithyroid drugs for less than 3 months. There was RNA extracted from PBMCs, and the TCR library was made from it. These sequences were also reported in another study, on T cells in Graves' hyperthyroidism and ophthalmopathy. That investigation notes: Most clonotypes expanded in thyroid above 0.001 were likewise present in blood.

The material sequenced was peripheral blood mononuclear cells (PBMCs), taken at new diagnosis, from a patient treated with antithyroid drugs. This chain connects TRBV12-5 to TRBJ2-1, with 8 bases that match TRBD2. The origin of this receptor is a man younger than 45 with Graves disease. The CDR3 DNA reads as TGTGCTAGTGGCCCGTGGACTAGCACGGGCTATGAGCAGTTCTTC. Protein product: CASGPWTSTGYEQFF.